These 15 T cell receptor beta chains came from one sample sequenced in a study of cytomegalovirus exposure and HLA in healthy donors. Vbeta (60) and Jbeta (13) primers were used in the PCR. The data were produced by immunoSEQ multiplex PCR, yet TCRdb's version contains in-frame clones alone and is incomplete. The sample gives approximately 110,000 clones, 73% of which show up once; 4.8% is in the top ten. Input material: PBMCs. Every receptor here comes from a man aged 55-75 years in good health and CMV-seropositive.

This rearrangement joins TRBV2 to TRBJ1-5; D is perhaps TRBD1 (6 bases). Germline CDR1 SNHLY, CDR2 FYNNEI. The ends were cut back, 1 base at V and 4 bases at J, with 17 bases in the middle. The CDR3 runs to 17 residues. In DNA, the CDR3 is TGTGCCAGCAGTGAAGGCGGGGGGCAGGGACTAAATCAGCCCCAGCATTTT. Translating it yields CASSEGGGQGLNQPQHF.

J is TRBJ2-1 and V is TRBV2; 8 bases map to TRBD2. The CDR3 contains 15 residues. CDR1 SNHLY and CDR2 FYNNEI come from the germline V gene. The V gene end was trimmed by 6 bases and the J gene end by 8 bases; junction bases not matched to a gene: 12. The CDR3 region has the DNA TGTGCCAGCAGACCCGGACTAGCAAAGGTTCATGAGCAGTTCTTC. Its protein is CASRPGLAKVHEQFF.

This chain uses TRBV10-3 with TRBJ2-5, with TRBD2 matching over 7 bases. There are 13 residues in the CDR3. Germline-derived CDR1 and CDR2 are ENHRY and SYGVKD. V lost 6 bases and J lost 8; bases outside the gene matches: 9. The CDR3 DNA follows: TGTGCCATCAGCCCCGGGGGGTTCGATACCCAGTACTTC. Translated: CAISPGGFDTQYF.

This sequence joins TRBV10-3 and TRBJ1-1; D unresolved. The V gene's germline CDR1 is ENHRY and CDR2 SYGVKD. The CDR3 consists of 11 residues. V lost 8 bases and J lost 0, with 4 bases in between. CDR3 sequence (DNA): TGTGCCATCGAGCTGAACACTGAAGCTTTCTTT. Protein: CAIELNTEAFF.

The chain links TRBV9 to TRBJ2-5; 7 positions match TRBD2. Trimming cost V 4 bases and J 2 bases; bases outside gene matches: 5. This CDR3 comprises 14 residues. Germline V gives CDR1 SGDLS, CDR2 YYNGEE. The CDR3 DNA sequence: TGTGCCAGCAGCCACGGAGCGGGACAAGAGACCCAGTACTTC. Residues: CASSHGAGQETQYF.

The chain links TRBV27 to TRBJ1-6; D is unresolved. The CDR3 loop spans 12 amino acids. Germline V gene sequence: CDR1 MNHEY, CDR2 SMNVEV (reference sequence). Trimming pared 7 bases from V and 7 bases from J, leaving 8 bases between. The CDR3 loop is CASKLGNSPLHF. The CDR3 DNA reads TGTGCCAGCAAGTTGGGCAATTCACCCCTCCACTTT.

The CDR3 nucleotides read TGTGCCAGCAGCTCAAGAGGAGCGGGGGGGGCTGGGGCCAACGTCCTGACTTTC. It codes for CASSSRGAGGAGANVLTF. The genes are TRBV11-3 and TRBJ2-6; 10 bases map to TRBD2. This CDR3 is 18 amino acids long. CDR1 is SGHNT, CDR2 YENEEA, per germline. Trimming took 4 bases from V and 2 from J; bases not matched to a gene: 8.

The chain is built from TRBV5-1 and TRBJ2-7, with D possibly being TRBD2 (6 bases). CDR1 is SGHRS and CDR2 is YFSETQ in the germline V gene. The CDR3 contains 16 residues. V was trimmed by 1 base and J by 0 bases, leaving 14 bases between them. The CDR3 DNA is TGCGCCAGCAGCTTGTCTCTAGCGTCCTACTCCTACGAGCAGTACTTC. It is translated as CASSLSLASYSYEQYF.

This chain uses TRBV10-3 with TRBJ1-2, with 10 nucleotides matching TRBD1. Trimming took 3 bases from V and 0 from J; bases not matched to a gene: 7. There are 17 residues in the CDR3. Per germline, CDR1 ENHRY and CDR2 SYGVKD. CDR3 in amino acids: CAISEYTGTGANYGYTF. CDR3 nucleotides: TGTGCCATCAGTGAATACACCGGGACAGGGGCTAACTATGGCTACACCTTC.

CDR3 nucleotide sequence: TGTGCCAGCAGTGTGGGGGGAAGTGAGACCCAGTACTTC. It specifies CASSVGGSETQYF. V usage is TRBV2 and J usage is TRBJ2-5; weak D call: TRBD2 (6 bases). Trimming took off 4 bases at V and 5 bases at J, with 11 bases between the two ends. This CDR3 spans 13 amino acids. Germline loops: CDR1 SNHLY, CDR2 FYNNEI. The entire variable domain, with the rest obtained from reference TRBV2 and TRBJ2-5, is as follows: EPEVTQTPSHQVTQMGQEVILRCVPISNHLYFYWYRQILGQKVEFLVSFYNNEISEKSEIFDDQFSVERPDGSNFTLKIRSTKLEDSAMYFCASSVGGSETQYFGPGTRLLVL.

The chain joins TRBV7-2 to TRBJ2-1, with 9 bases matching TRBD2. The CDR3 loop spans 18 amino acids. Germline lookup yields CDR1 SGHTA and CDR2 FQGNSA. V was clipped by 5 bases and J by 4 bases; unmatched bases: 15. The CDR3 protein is CASSTRPPASGAYNEQFF. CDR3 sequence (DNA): TGTGCCAGCAGCACCCGTCCCCCTGCTAGCGGGGCTTACAATGAGCAGTTCTTC.

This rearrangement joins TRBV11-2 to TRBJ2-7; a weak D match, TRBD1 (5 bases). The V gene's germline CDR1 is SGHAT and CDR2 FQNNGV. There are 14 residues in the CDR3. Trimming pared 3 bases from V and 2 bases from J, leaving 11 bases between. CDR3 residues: CASSLGPETYEQYF. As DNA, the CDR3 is TGTGCCAGCAGCTTGGGGCCCGAAACCTACGAGCAGTACTTC.

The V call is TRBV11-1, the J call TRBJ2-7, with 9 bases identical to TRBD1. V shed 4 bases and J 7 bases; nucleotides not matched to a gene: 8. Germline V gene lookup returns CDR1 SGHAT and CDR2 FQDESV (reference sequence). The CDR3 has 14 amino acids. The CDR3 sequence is CASSSPGQGGEQYF. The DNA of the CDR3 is TGTGCCAGCAGCTCTCCGGGACAGGGCGGAGAGCAGTACTTC.

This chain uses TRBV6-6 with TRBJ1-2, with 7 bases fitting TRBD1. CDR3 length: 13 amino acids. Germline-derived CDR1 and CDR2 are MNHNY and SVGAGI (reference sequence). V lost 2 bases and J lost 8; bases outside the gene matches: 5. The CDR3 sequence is CASSYNRGQGYTF. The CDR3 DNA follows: TGTGCCAGCAGTTACAATAGGGGACAGGGCTACACCTTC.

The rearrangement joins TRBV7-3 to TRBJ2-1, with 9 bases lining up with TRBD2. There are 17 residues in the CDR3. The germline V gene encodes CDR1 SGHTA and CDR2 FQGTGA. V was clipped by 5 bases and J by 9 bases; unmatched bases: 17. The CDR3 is CASSLPPSWRGGGEQFF. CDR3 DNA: TGTGCCAGCAGCCTCCCCCCGTCCTGGCGGGGGGGCGGTGAGCAGTTCTTC.